The next 19 T cell receptor beta chains were all read from a single sample in a study of blood T cells in healthy people across ages. Primers used in a second PCR of about 6 to 11 cycles were a sample-barcoded 5' primer and a J-beta primer mix. TCRdb fed the 5' RACE reads into MiXCR, producing one record per CDR3 protein. The table records 1.5 million to 2 million distinct CDR3 sequences, about 30% of them present only once. The sequenced sample consisted of blood. These receptors came from a woman aged 30 to 39 in good health.

This clonotype appeared a few times. The genes are TRBV29-1 and TRBJ2-7; no clear D gene. With 7 bases removed from V and 2 bases from J, the gap between germline ends came to 18 bases. The CDR3 is made up of 14 amino acids. The germline CDR1 and CDR2 sequences are SQVTM and ANQGSEA. The CDR3: CSAQGNRAAYEQYF. The CDR3 DNA reads TGCAGCGCCCAAGGGAACAGAGCAGCCTACGAGCAGTACTTC.

J is TRBJ1-4 and V is TRBV7-9; D is uncertain. The CDR3 consists of 15 residues. Per the germline V gene, CDR1 is SEHNR and CDR2 is FQNEAQ (reference sequence). Trimming took 5 bases from V and 4 from J, leaving 14 bases between them. The CDR3 region is CASSQSESFNEKLFF. In DNA, the CDR3 is TGTGCCAGCAGCCAATCGGAATCTTTTAATGAAAAACTGTTTTTT.

This clonotype was counted a few times. It is unclear where the CDR3 begins or ends on the DNA, so no DNA is shown, and the CDR3 is as TCRdb lists it. The chain couples TRBV20-1 to TRBJ2-7; the table gives TRBD1 as D, unverified against the DNA. A total of 22 residues make up the CDR3, ends included. Looked up from germline, CDR1 is DFQATT and CDR2 is SNEGSKA (reference sequence). Here the CDR3 reads CSASRGDYGYTFGSGTSYEQYF.

This clonotype was counted a few times. The chain combines TRBV6-2 or TRBV6-3 with TRBJ2-1, with TRBD2 matching 11 bases. J gave up 8 bases and V 8 bases, and 14 bases lay outside the gene matches. Germline CDR1 and CDR2: MNHEY and SVGEGT. The CDR3 contains 16 residues. CDR3 sequence reads: CASQGTSGHKAHEQFF. Here the CDR3 DNA reads TGTGCCAGCCAAGGGACTAGCGGCCACAAAGCCCATGAGCAGTTCTTC.

This clonotype has at least ten counts. The genes are TRBV20-1 and TRBJ2-1; D remains ambiguous. The CDR3 is 14 amino acids. The germline V gene encodes CDR1 DFQATT and CDR2 SNEGSKA (reference sequence). Trimming pared 0 bases from V and 6 bases from J, leaving 12 bases between. The CDR3 nucleotides are TGCAGTGCTAGAGACCTGCTAGATTCCAATGAGCAGTTCTTC. The encoded protein is CSARDLLDSNEQFF.

The CDR3 sequence is CASSIGFTVGETQFF. CDR3 in DNA: TGTGCCAGTAGTATAGGATTCACGGTCGGGGAGACCCAGTTCTTC. The chain recombines TRBV19 with TRBJ2-5; D perhaps matches TRBD2 (5 bases). The J call is doubtful: the DNA matches TRBJ2-1 better. The CDR3 covers 15 residues. Germline V gene data show CDR1 as LNHDA and CDR2 as SQIVND (reference sequence).

This clonotype was seen a single time. The rearrangement links TRBV18 to TRBJ2-1; 10 bases fit TRBD1. The CDR3 loop spans 15 amino acids. Germline assignment: CDR1 KGHSH and CDR2 LQKENI. V dropped 3 bases and J dropped 3; count of bases not matched to a gene: 2. As DNA, the CDR3 is TGTGCCAGCTCACCGGGACAGGGGCACTACAATGAGCAGTTCTTC. Amino acid sequence: CASSPGQGHYNEQFF. The variable domain in full, completed from reference TRBV18 and TRBJ2-1, reads NAGVMQNPRHLVRRRGQEARLRCSPMKGHSHVYWYRQLPEEGLKFMVYLQKENIIDESGMPKERFSAEFPKEGPSILRIQQVVRGDSAAYFCASSPGQGHYNEQFFGPGTRLTVL.

This clonotype was counted once. The genes are TRBV6-2 or TRBV6-3 and TRBJ2-2; 11 bases line up with TRBD2. CDR3 length: 17 residues. V dropped 4 bases and J dropped 4; count of bases not matched to a gene: 8. The germline V gene encodes CDR1 MNHEY and CDR2 SVGEGT. The CDR3 protein is CASSFLLAGGPTGELFF. The CDR3 DNA is TGTGCCAGCAGTTTCCTCTTAGCGGGAGGGCCCACCGGGGAGCTGTTTTTT.

The V call is TRBV29-1, the J call TRBJ1-2; D may be TRBD1 (5 bases). V was cut by 6 bases and J by 4 bases, with 18 bases left in between. CDR1 and CDR2 from the germline V gene are SQVTM and ANQGSEA. There are 14 residues in the CDR3. CDR3 DNA sequence: TGCAGCGTCCCAGCCGGCCAGGGCTCCTATGGCTACACCTTC. It codes for CSVPAGQGSYGYTF.

In its sample, this clonotype was seen a few times. The rearrangement links TRBV30 to TRBJ2-4; the match to TRBD2 covers 10 bases. The CDR3 extends over 16 amino acids. V was clipped by 2 bases and J by 13 bases; unmatched bases: 17. CDR1 is GTSNPN and CDR2 is SVGIG in the germline V gene (reference sequence). The CDR3 coding sequence is TGTGCCTGGAGTTTGGGGTGGTCCACTAGCGGGGCCCCCCAGTACTTC. It encodes CAWSLGWSTSGAPQYF.

A note on this clonotype: One end of the junction varies from germline; a read error may be responsible. This chain uses TRBV6-5 with TRBJ1-2; no reliable D call. The CDR3 is 15 residues long. Germline V CDR1 and CDR2: MNHEY, SVGAGI. The CDR3 DNA reads as TGTGCCGGCAGTTACTCGCAAAGGTTTGGCCTGGGCTACACCTTC. Translated, it gives CAGSYSQRFGLGYTF.

There are a few counts of this clonotype. The genes are TRBV15 and TRBJ1-2; D call uncertain. This CDR3 has 14 amino acids. V lost 0 bases, J lost 4 bases, and 9 bases lay in between. Germline V gene sequence: CDR1 LNHNV, CDR2 YYDKDF (reference sequence). The CDR3 here is CATSRDTASYGYTF. CDR3 DNA sequence: TGTGCCACCAGCAGAGATACTGCATCCTATGGCTACACCTTC.

This clonotype was seen a handful of times. This sequence joins TRBV9 and TRBJ2-7; a weak D match, TRBD2 (5 bases). The CDR3 runs 13 residues. The V end lost 0 bases, the J end lost 7 bases, and 11 bases lay between the germline ends. Germline V lookup: CDR1 SGDLS, CDR2 YYNGEE. The CDR3 nucleotides read TGTGCCAGCAGCGTAGGCGGGTACAATGAGCAGTACTTC. It translates to CASSVGGYNEQYF.

The rearrangement uses TRBV10-3 and TRBJ2-3, with D unresolved. The CDR3 is 15 amino acids. Germline V lookup: CDR1 ENHRY, CDR2 SYGVKD. Deletions cut 2 bases from V and 5 bases from J, with 14 bases between. The CDR3 DNA sequence: TGTGCCATCAGTGAGCCGTTAGGGTCGAAAGATACGCAGTATTTT. It is translated as CAISEPLGSKDTQYF.

The chain combines TRBV5-1 with TRBJ2-3; no definite D call. The CDR3 consists of 20 residues. Germline loops: CDR1 SGHRS, CDR2 YFSETQ. V was shortened by 1 base and J by 0 bases, with 24 bases between the two germline ends. The chain's CDR3 is CASSLQRASPTTLSTDTQYF. DNA of the CDR3: TGCGCCAGCAGCTTGCAGAGAGCCTCACCTACTACCTTAAGCACAGATACGCAGTATTTT.

This clonotype was seen a handful of times. The rearrangement joins TRBV4-3 to TRBJ1-2; D is perhaps TRBD1 (5 bases). In germline, CDR1 is LGHNA, CDR2 YSLEER. The CDR3 length is 15 residues. Trimming took off 0 bases at V and 3 bases at J, with 11 bases between the two ends. The DNA of the CDR3 is TGCGCCAGCAGCCAAGATAGGGACGCGGACTATGGCTACACCTTC. Translation gives CASSQDRDADYGYTF.

The table lists this clonotype with a few counts. The chain uses TRBV5-6 and TRBJ2-1, with D uncertain. The V end was cut by 4 bases, the J end by 7 bases, with 12 bases between. This CDR3 has 13 residues. Germline assignment: CDR1 SGHDT and CDR2 YYEEEE. For the CDR3, the DNA is TGTGCCAGCAGCCCACTTGAGACGAATGAGCAGTTCTTC. Its protein is CASSPLETNEQFF. The variable domain in full, with the rest retrieved from reference TRBV5-6 and TRBJ2-1, is DAGVTQSPTHLIKTRGQQVTLRCSPKSGHDTVSWYQQALGQGPQFIFQYYEEEERQRGNFPDRFSGHQFPNYSSELNVNALLLGDSALYLCASSPLETNEQFFGPGTRLTVL.

This clonotype was counted a few times. The genes are TRBV6-5 and TRBJ2-7, with 7 bases matching TRBD2. CDR1 is MNHEY, CDR2 SVGAGI, per germline. Trimming took 0 bases from V and 7 from J; bases not matched to a gene: 9. The CDR3 sequence is 15 residues long. CDR3 bases: TGTGCCAGCAGTTACTCGATGGTGGGAGGGGATGAGCAGTACTTC. This gives the protein CASSYSMVGGDEQYF.

This sequence joins TRBV5-6 and TRBJ2-2, with a possible D match to TRBD2 (5 bases). The V gene's germline CDR1 is SGHDT and CDR2 YYEEEE. The ends were cut back, 4 bases at V and 2 bases at J, with 12 bases in the middle. The CDR3 extends over 15 amino acids. This CDR3 is CASSLTTYNTGELFF. CDR3 nucleotide sequence: TGTGCCAGCAGCCTGACTACTTACAACACCGGGGAGCTGTTTTTT.